Listed below are T cell receptor beta chains from one sample, sequenced in a study of blood T cells in healthy people across ages. TCRdb analysed the 5' RACE reads with MiXCR anew, one entry per CDR3 protein. Found here are 500,000 to 700,000 distinct CDR3 sequences, about 28% of them singletons; the top ten hold about a sixth. Sequencing was performed on blood. These receptors originate from an elderly woman in good health. CDR3s include the opening cysteine and the closing phenylalanine or tryptophan. D genes are given only for firm matches. Clone size is given for some rows only: seen once, a few or many times, or a class if the clone is expanded.

d_call	v_call	j_call	clone_size	cdr3_aa	cdr3_nt
NA	TRBV7-6	TRBJ1-6	few	CASSLGDRSPLHF	TGTGCCAGCAGCTTAGGGGACCGTTCACCCCTCCACTTT
NA	TRBV10-3	TRBJ1-4	few	CAIMAGGDEKLFF	TGTGCCATCATGGCAGGTGGGGATGAAAAACTGTTTTTT
TRBD2	TRBV20-1	TRBJ2-7	NA	CSARDRLAGGHYYEQYF	TGCAGTGCTAGAGATCGACTAGCGGGAGGCCACTATTACGAGCAGTACTTC
NA	TRBV7-9	TRBJ2-5	many	CASSLEGLGEQYF	TGTGCCAGCAGCTTAGAAGGGTTGGGTGAGCAGTACTTC
NA	TRBV3-1	TRBJ1-5	few	CASSFNTGLQPQHF	TGTGCCAGCAGCTTTAATACGGGCCTGCAGCCCCAGCATTTT
TRBD1	TRBV28	TRBJ2-2	few	CACHRGGTGELFF	TGTGCCTGCCACAGGGGTGGCACCGGGGAGCTGTTTTTT
NA	TRBV2	TRBJ2-7	NA	CASSEGAVNEQYF	TGTGCCAGCAGTGAGGGGGCGGTCAACGAGCAGTACTTC
NA	TRBV9	TRBJ2-7	many	CASSADLQGSYEQYF	TGTGCCAGCAGCGCCGACCTGCAGGGGAGTTACGAGCAGTACTTC
TRBD2	TRBV7-2	TRBJ2-1	few	CASTDTGTSGFNEQFF	TGTGCCAGCACCGACACTGGGACTAGCGGGTTTAATGAGCAGTTCTTC
NA	TRBV27	TRBJ2-7	many	CASTHFTGSQRQAKTYEQYF	TGTGCCAGCACCCACTTCACCGGCTCCCAGAGACAGGCGAAAACCTACGAGCAGTACTTC
NA	TRBV20-1	TRBJ1-5	few	CSAWGGGTEDNQPQHF	TGCAGTGCTTGGGGCGGCGGGACGGAAGACAATCAGCCCCAGCATTTT
NA	TRBV5-5	TRBJ2-2	NA	CASSSGTYNTGELFF	TGTGCCAGCAGCAGCGGGACATATAACACCGGGGAGCTGTTTTTT
NA	TRBV5-1	TRBJ2-1	many	CASTNRDNEQFF	TGCGCCAGCACAAACAGGGACAATGAGCAGTTCTTC
TRBD1	TRBV12-3/TRBV12-4	TRBJ2-7	many	CASRGQGAYYEQYF	TGTGCCAGCAGGGGGCAGGGGGCTTACTACGAGCAGTACTTC
NA	TRBV29-1	TRBJ1-4	many	CSVAHGREKLFF	TGCAGCGTTGCTCATGGAAGAGAAAAACTGTTTTTT
NA	TRBV5-1	TRBJ2-3	NA	CASSPGDSKDTQYF	TGCGCCAGCAGCCCGGGGGACAGCAAAGATACGCAGTATTTT
NA	TRBV19	TRBJ1-5	few	CASSEAGLVNQPQHF	TGTGCCAGTAGTGAGGCGGGTTTAGTAAATCAGCCCCAGCATTTT
TRBD2	TRBV25-1	TRBJ2-1	many	CASSVSGGANEQFF	TGTGCCAGCAGTGTTAGCGGGGGGGCGAATGAGCAGTTCTTC
TRBD2	TRBV20-1	TRBJ2-1	many	CSARDTGLAGEEGNEQFF	TGCAGTGCTAGAGATACAGGGCTAGCGGGGGAAGAGGGGAATGAGCAGTTCTTC
TRBD2	TRBV7-2	TRBJ2-3	many	CASSISGGTDTQYF	TGTGCCAGCAGCATTAGCGGGGGTACAGATACGCAGTATTTT
TRBD2	TRBV7-2	TRBJ2-3	many	CASSPLGGGVLDTQYF	TGTGCCAGCAGTCCCCTTGGGGGGGGGGTCTTGGATACGCAGTATTTT
NA	TRBV29-1	TRBJ2-7	many	CSVVRRDRSYEQYF	TGCAGCGTGGTCCGGCGGGACAGATCCTACGAGCAGTACTTC
TRBD2	TRBV30	TRBJ2-7	NA	CVWKRGGKYEQYF	TGTGTCTGGAAGCGGGGAGGGAAGTACGAGCAGTACTTC
NA	TRBV4-2	TRBJ1-1	NA	CASSQDTAGEAFF	TGTGCCAGCAGCCAAGATACGGCAGGCGAAGCTTTCTTT
NA	TRBV7-9	TRBJ2-3	many	CASSRQVHYDTQYF	TGTGCCAGCAGCCGACAGGTACACTATGATACGCAGTATTTT
TRBD1	TRBV20-1	TRBJ2-7	NA	CSGTPGQGYEQYF	TGCAGTGGGACCCCGGGACAGGGCTACGAGCAGTACTTC
TRBD1	TRBV10-3	TRBJ2-5	many	CAISLGTEETQYF	TGTGCCATCAGTCTCGGGACAGAAGAGACCCAGTACTTC
TRBD2	TRBV20-1	TRBJ2-5	NA	CSARDRLAGEYQETQYF	TGCAGTGCTAGAGACAGACTAGCGGGGGAGTACCAAGAGACCCAGTACTTC
NA	TRBV6-2/TRBV6-3	TRBJ2-3	NA	CASSYEGLPTDTQYF	TGTGCCAGCAGTTACGAGGGACTCCCCACAGATACGCAGTATTTT
TRBD1	TRBV12-3/TRBV12-4	TRBJ2-1	many	CASRRTGKNSMLEQFF	TGTGCCAGCAGAAGGACAGGCAAGAACTCAATGCTTGAGCAGTTCTTC
NA	TRBV5-5	TRBJ2-2	NA	CASSGGAENTGELFF	TGTGCCAGCAGCGGGGGCGCCGAGAACACCGGGGAGCTGTTTTTT
NA	TRBV4-1	TRBJ2-1	many	CASSPQEGGNEQFF	TGCGCCAGCAGCCCTCAGGAGGGGGGGAATGAGCAGTTCTTC
NA	TRBV20-1	TRBJ2-3	NA	CSARDAVSDTQYF	TGCAGTGCTAGAGATGCGGTTTCGGATACGCAGTATTTT
NA	TRBV4-1	TRBJ1-5	NA	CASSQDRGQVMGQPQHF	TGCGCCAGCAGCCAAGATCGAGGGCAGGTGATGGGTCAGCCCCAGCATTTT
NA	TRBV29-1	TRBJ2-3	many	CSVDLVDTQYF	TGCAGCGTTGATTTAGTGGATACGCAGTATTTT
NA	TRBV19	TRBJ1-5	NA	CASRGYGGNQPQHF	TGTGCCAGCCGAGGCTATGGAGGCAATCAGCCCCAGCATTTT
TRBD2	TRBV6-2/TRBV6-3	TRBJ2-1	few	CASSYWTSGGKGGEQFF	TGTGCCAGCAGTTACTGGACTAGCGGGGGCAAGGGGGGTGAGCAGTTCTTC
TRBD1	TRBV3-1	TRBJ1-6	NA	CASSQKTGGGSPLHF	TGTGCCAGCAGCCAAAAAACAGGGGGCGGTTCACCCCTCCACTTT
NA	TRBV10-2	TRBJ1-1	few	CASRAGYGTEAFF	TGCGCCAGCAGGGCAGGGTACGGCACTGAAGCTTTCTTT
NA	TRBV7-3	TRBJ2-7	many	CASSALQGGEQYF	TGTGCCAGCAGCGCCTTACAGGGAGGCGAGCAGTACTTC
TRBD1	TRBV14	TRBJ1-1	NA	CASSRRTGVNTEAFF	TGTGCCAGCAGCCGGAGGACAGGGGTGAACACTGAAGCTTTCTTT